The source of this TCR beta chain is a study of OX40 agonist ivuxolimab in advanced cancers. Study details: A mean age of roughly 62 years, range roughly 23 to 85, was recorded, and about 83% were male. Three patients had partial responses: one hepatocellular carcinoma, two cutaneous melanoma.

Using immunoSEQ multiplex PCR, the repertoire was profiled, and TCRdb retains in-frame clones only, with some absent. The sample consists of tens of thousands of clones, 75% to 85% of them appearing once. This material consisted of CD4+ or CD8+ T cells sorted from blood, taken in a trial of the OX40 agonist ivuxolimab. This clonotype was sampled from an adult with an advanced solid tumor such as melanoma, head and neck, liver or kidney cancer.

CDR3 loop: CASSESGYGYTF. For the CDR3, the DNA is TGTGCCAGCAGTGAATCCGGCTATGGCTACACCTTC. The chain carries TRBV25-1 and TRBJ1-2; no firm D call. Germline CDR1 is MGHDK and CDR2 is SYGVNS. Trimming shortened V by 1 base and J by 4 bases, and 4 bases separated the two germline ends. The CDR3 spans 12 residues.